This TCR beta chain was captured by sequencing in a study of response to subunit inactivated influenza vaccine. Study conclusions and caveats: There was a suggestion from the authors that each seasonal influenza vaccination recruits few new T cells.

Many counts were recorded for this clonotype. Its cognate antigen is unknown. The V end was cut by 8 bases, the J end by 2 bases, with 12 bases between. The CDR3 sequence is 13 residues long. MiXCR was run by TCRdb on the RT-PCR reads, yielding one entry per CDR3 protein. The sample lists about 530,000 distinct CDR3 sequences; around 13% were seen once. The sample here was PBMCs from blood, taken about 40 days after vaccination. The chain couples TRBV12-3 or TRBV12-4 to TRBJ2-5; D gene unclear. The origin of this receptor is a man aged 50-60 years who received an inactivated influenza vaccine. CDR3 nucleotide sequence: TGTGCCAGCCAGGCAGGCTTTCAAGAGACCCAGTACTTC. Protein: CASQAGFQETQYF.